Below, 27 T cell receptor beta chains from the same sample are listed, as sequenced in a study of T cells in Graves' hyperthyroidism and ophthalmopathy (dated by TCRdb to 2018 to 2020). Receptor amplification or capture employed multiplex PCR. Sequenced on an Illumina HiSeq 2000. Amplification of TCR beta CDR3 regions was carried out from RNA transcripts. A first-round RT-PCR of the TCR CDR3 used the HTBI primer set with the Qiagen OneStep RT-PCR kit. TCRdb reprocessed the public reads (quality trimming at Q25 with fastp, clone calling with MiXCR) and kept in-frame beta chains. Each CDR3 protein gets just one entry, which takes the most common genes and DNA from the rows behind it. This sample lists about 290,000 distinct CDR3 sequences; over 15% were detected once. The ten top clones hold around 33% of the sample. The material sequenced was blood. The origin of the receptors is a man aged 25 to 40 with Graves' hyperthyroidism.

This clonotype was seen ten or more times. The V gene is TRBV2, the J gene TRBJ2-3; D not resolved. The CDR3 runs to 13 residues. V shed 5 bases and J shed 5 bases, with 11 bases lying between them. Germline values: CDR1 SNHLY, CDR2 FYNNEI. In DNA form, the CDR3 reads TGTGCCAGCAGTTGGAGCCCGGGAGATACGCAGTATTTT. Its protein is CASSWSPGDTQYF.

In its sample, this clonotype was seen many times. The chain couples TRBV2 to TRBJ2-1; 10 bases align to TRBD2. Trimming at V came to 6 bases and at J to 9 bases, leaving 14 bases not matched to a gene. The germline V gene encodes CDR1 SNHLY and CDR2 FYNNEI. The CDR3 is made up of 16 amino acids. Here the CDR3 DNA reads TGTGCCAGCAGAGAACCTTCTAGCGGGGGAAACGGTGAGCAGTTCTTC. Translated: CASREPSSGGNGEQFF.

This clonotype has a handful of counts. The chain couples TRBV7-9 to TRBJ2-6; D remains ambiguous. The CDR3 contains 17 residues. CDR1 and CDR2 (germline): SEHNR, FQNEAQ (reference sequence). CDR3 loop: CGTPVGPLGSGANVLTF. The DNA of the CDR3 is TGTGGCACCCCGGTTGGGCCCCTGGGCTCTGGGGCCAACGTCCTGACTTTC.

The genes are TRBV5-1 and TRBJ2-1, with TRBD2 identical over 11 bases. J lost 9 bases, V lost 4 bases, and 12 bases had no gene match. The germline gives CDR1 SGHRS, CDR2 YFSETQ. This CDR3 spans 16 amino acids. CDR3 protein: CASSPRGTSGSGEQFF. The CDR3 DNA reads TGCGCCAGCAGCCCCCGAGGGACTAGCGGATCCGGTGAGCAGTTCTTC. The full variable domain, in which reference TRBV5-1 and TRBJ2-1 provide the parts outside the CDR3, is KAGVTQTPRYLIKTRGQQVTLSCSPISGHRSVSWYQQTPGQGLQFLFEYFSETQRNKGNFPGRFSGRQFSNSRSEMNVSTLELGDSALYLCASSPRGTSGSGEQFFGPGTRLTVL.

This clonotype was counted between two and nine times. The chain couples TRBV20-1 to TRBJ1-5, with D tentatively TRBD1 (5 bases). The CDR3 covers 14 residues. V lost 4 bases and J 11 bases, leaving 21 bases between the germline ends. The V gene's germline CDR1 is DFQATT and CDR2 SNEGSKA (reference sequence). The CDR3 sequence is CSAMPPLAKGSQHF. CDR3 bases: TGCAGTGCTATGCCCCCGCTAGCAAAGGGGTCCCAGCATTTT.

This clonotype was counted at least ten times. The chain is built from TRBV7-2 and TRBJ2-1, with 10 bases identical to TRBD2. CDR1 and CDR2 from the germline V gene are SGHTA and FQGNSA. This CDR3 is built from 15 residues. J gave up 3 bases and V 5 bases, and 4 bases lay outside the gene matches. Here the CDR3 DNA reads TGTGCCAGCAGCGATACTAGCGGGGTCTACAATGAGCAGTTCTTC. Translation: CASSDTSGVYNEQFF. Using reference TRBV7-2 and TRBJ2-1 for the parts outside the CDR3, the full variable domain is GAGVSQSPSNKVTEKGKDVELRCDPISGHTALYWYRQSLGQGLEFLIYFQGNSAPDKSGLPSDRFSAERTGGSVSTLTIQRTQQEDSAVYLCASSDTSGVYNEQFFGPGTRLTVL.

This clonotype was detected only a few times. The chain links TRBV6-1 to TRBJ1-1; D gene ambiguous. The CDR3 is made up of 11 amino acids. V was cut by 8 bases and J by 8 bases, with 12 bases left in between. Germline-derived CDR1 and CDR2 are MNHNS and SASEGT. CDR3 residues: CASGSRGEAFF. The CDR3 nucleotides read TGTGCCAGCGGATCACGAGGGGAAGCTTTCTTT.

Ten or more counts support this clonotype. DNA of the CDR3: TGTGCCAGCAGCTTTGATGAATGGGACTACTTAAACAATGAGCAGTTCTTC. Amino acids: CASSFDEWDYLNNEQFF. The rearrangement links TRBV7-8 to TRBJ2-1, with 7 nucleotides matching TRBD2. The CDR3 contains 17 residues. Germline assignment: CDR1 SGHVS and CDR2 FQNEAQ. V was clipped by 3 bases and J by 5 bases; unmatched bases: 13.

This clonotype occurred a few times. V gene TRBV6-1 combines with J gene TRBJ2-1, with 7 bases aligning to TRBD1. V shed 6 bases and J 1 base; nucleotides not matched to a gene: 6. The CDR3 sequence is 15 residues long. Germline V lookup: CDR1 MNHNS, CDR2 SASEGT. This CDR3 is CASRGTERSYNEQFF. CDR3 DNA sequence: TGTGCCAGCAGGGGGACAGAAAGATCCTACAATGAGCAGTTCTTC.

The table lists this clonotype with many counts. The chain has TRBV20-1 and TRBJ2-7; 10 bases are a match to TRBD2. Germline assignment: CDR1 DFQATT and CDR2 SNEGSKA (reference sequence). Unmatched junction bases numbered 5, after V lost 1 base and J lost 5 bases. This CDR3 has 14 residues. CDR3 in amino acids: CSARGASGSDEQYF. DNA for the CDR3: TGCAGTGCTAGAGGGGCTAGCGGGAGCGACGAGCAGTACTTC.

This chain joins TRBV6-5 and TRBJ2-3, with D maybe TRBD1 (6 bases). Trimming removed 0 bases from V and 0 bases from J, with 10 bases in between. This CDR3 spans 16 amino acids. Germline V gene data show CDR1 as MNHEY and CDR2 as SVGAGI. CDR3 in amino acids: CASSYSEDSSTDTQYF. CDR3 DNA: TGTGCCAGCAGTTACTCTGAGGACAGTAGCACAGATACGCAGTATTTT.

This clonotype was counted between two and nine times. This rearrangement joins TRBV7-9 to TRBJ2-2; no definite D call. Trimming removed 4 bases from V and 1 base from J, with 10 bases in between. This CDR3 has 15 amino acids. Germline V gene lookup returns CDR1 SEHNR and CDR2 FQNEAQ (reference sequence). The CDR3 here is CASSSRAVNTGELFF. CDR3 DNA sequence: TGTGCCAGCAGCTCCCGGGCCGTGAACACCGGGGAGCTGTTTTTT. The whole variable domain, filled in from reference TRBV7-9 and TRBJ2-2, reads DTGVSQNPRHKITKRGQNVTFRCDPISEHNRLYWYRQTLGQGPEFLTYFQNEAQLEKSRLLSDRFSAERPKGSFSTLEIQRTEQGDSAMYLCASSSRAVNTGELFFGEGSRLTVL.

This clonotype was counted ten times or more. V usage is TRBV20-1 and J usage is TRBJ2-2; D uncertain. The CDR3 contains 15 residues. V gave up 0 bases and J gave up 2 bases, with 10 bases separating them. Germline V gene data show CDR1 as DFQATT and CDR2 as SNEGSKA (reference sequence). In DNA, the CDR3 is TGCAGTGCTAGAGATCTAAAGGCCAACACCGGGGAGCTGTTTTTT. It translates to CSARDLKANTGELFF.

This clonotype has a count of ten or more. This sequence joins TRBV7-2 and TRBJ2-2; 7 bases agree with TRBD1. V was pared by 4 bases and J by 6 bases, with 2 bases of the junction left unmatched. This CDR3 is built from 13 residues. CDR1 SGHTA and CDR2 FQGNSA come from the germline V gene. The CDR3 region is CASSSQGAGELFF. The CDR3 DNA is TGTGCCAGCAGCTCCCAGGGGGCCGGGGAGCTGTTTTTT.

As concerns this clonotype: This may be a read error: a much more frequent sequence differs by one nucleotide. In this CDR3 the conserved last residue, phenylalanine or tryptophan, is missing, so a read error is likely. The V and J genes are TRBV6-1 and TRBJ1-1; D gene uncertain. Germline V lookup: CDR1 MNHNS, CDR2 SASEGT. This CDR3 has 19 residues. Trimming cost V 5 bases and J 4 bases, with 29 bases left between them. The CDR3 DNA follows: TGTGCCAGCAGTCCTCTTCTCTTGCGACAAATTGGTTCCGGCACTGAAGCTTTCCTT. Protein: CASSPLLLRQIGSGTEAFL.

This clonotype was observed a handful of times. The conserved final phenylalanine or tryptophan is absent from the CDR3, which likely points to a read error. The chain has TRBV6-5 and TRBJ2-7; TRBD1 or TRBD2 may be the D gene (5 bases each). The V end was cut by 0 bases, the J end by 5 bases, with 11 bases between. Looked up from germline, CDR1 is MNHEY and CDR2 is SVGAGI. The CDR3 length is 14 residues. CDR3 protein: CASSYSGETNEQYL. In DNA, the CDR3 is TGTGCCAGCAGTTACTCGGGGGAGACAAACGAGCAGTACCTC.

This clonotype was counted many times. This rearrangement joins TRBV11-2 to TRBJ2-1; 10 nucleotides line up with TRBD1. Germline CDR1 and CDR2: SGHAT and FQNNGV. The V gene end was trimmed by 5 bases and the J gene end by 0 bases; junction bases not matched to a gene: 1. The CDR3 has 15 amino acids. CDR3 DNA: TGTGCCAGCAGCCGGGACAGGGGCTCCTACAATGAGCAGTTCTTC. It encodes CASSRDRGSYNEQFF.

This clonotype has at least ten counts. This chain's CDR3 is CASSLEGGPLHEQFF. In DNA, the CDR3 is TGTGCCAGCAGCCTTGAGGGAGGTCCACTACATGAGCAGTTCTTC. V gene TRBV14 combines with J gene TRBJ2-1; TRBD2 might be the D (6 bases). The CDR3 has 15 amino acids. V was shortened by 4 bases and J by 8 bases, with 18 bases between the two germline ends. CDR1 SGHDN and CDR2 FVKESK come from the germline V gene. The whole variable domain, remainder taken from reference TRBV14 and TRBJ2-1, is EAGVTQFPSHSVIEKGQTVTLRCDPISGHDNLYWYRRVMGKEIKFLLHFVKESKQDESGMPNNRFLAERTGGTYSTLKVQPAELEDSGVYFCASSLEGGPLHEQFFGPGTRLTVL.

The chain links TRBV7-3 to TRBJ1-6, with D possibly being TRBD1 (5 bases). The length of the CDR3 is 14 residues. The germline V gene has CDR1 SGHTA and CDR2 FQGTGA. V lost 8 bases to trimming and J lost 9 bases, with 17 bases between them. The CDR3 loop is CASADPGLRSPLHF. CDR3 in DNA: TGTGCCAGCGCAGACCCAGGGCTCCGTTCACCCCTCCACTTT.

This clonotype came up many times. The chain employs TRBV5-1 and TRBJ2-1; 13 nucleotides line up with TRBD2. This CDR3 is built from 16 residues. V lost 4 bases to trimming and J lost 8 bases; unmatched junction nucleotides: 9. The germline V gene has CDR1 SGHRS and CDR2 YFSETQ. This CDR3 reads CASSPGGTSGVHEQFF. DNA for the CDR3: TGCGCCAGCAGCCCGGGGGGGACTAGCGGGGTTCATGAGCAGTTCTTC.

This clonotype was seen repeatedly, ten times or more. This chain joins TRBV12-5 and TRBJ2-7; 9 bases align to TRBD2. Germline values: CDR1 LGHNT, CDR2 FRNRAP. The CDR3 is 16 amino acids. Losses at the gene ends were 3 bases for V and 6 bases for J; bases not matched to a gene: 12. CDR3 nucleotide sequence: TGTGCTAGTGGTTTACTAGCGGGCTATGGGGTCGGCGAGCAGTACTTC. Amino acid sequence: CASGLLAGYGVGEQYF.

This clonotype was counted only a few times. The CDR3 loop is CASSLFGQREGRETQYF. For the CDR3, the DNA is TGTGCCAGCAGTTTATTCGGCCAGCGGGAGGGCCGGGAGACCCAGTACTTC. The rearrangement links TRBV27 to TRBJ2-5, with TRBD2 matching 10 bases. V trimming: 1 base; J trimming: 5 bases; junction bases outside the gene matches: 10. CDR1 MNHEY and CDR2 SMNVEV come from the germline V gene (reference sequence). The CDR3 has 17 residues.

The chain has TRBV7-2 and TRBJ2-1; no clear D gene. In germline, CDR1 is SGHTA, CDR2 FQGNSA. The ends were cut back, 0 bases at V and 8 bases at J, with 8 bases in the middle. The CDR3 has 13 amino acids. The CDR3 reads CASSLALGHEQFF. The DNA for the CDR3 is TGTGCCAGCAGCTTAGCTCTAGGGCATGAGCAGTTCTTC. Together with reference TRBV7-2 and TRBJ2-1, the CDR3 gives the full variable domain: GAGVSQSPSNKVTEKGKDVELRCDPISGHTALYWYRQSLGQGLEFLIYFQGNSAPDKSGLPSDRFSAERTGGSVSTLTIQRTQQEDSAVYLCASSLALGHEQFFGPGTRLTVL.

The chain joins TRBV13 to TRBJ2-7, with D possibly being TRBD1 (5 bases). CDR3 length: 14 residues. Trimming removed 0 bases from V and 4 bases from J, with 10 bases in between. Germline CDR1 and CDR2: PRHDT and FYEKMQ (reference sequence). The CDR3 is CASSLGVGEYEQYF. The CDR3 DNA follows: TGTGCCAGCAGCTTAGGGGTAGGGGAATACGAGCAGTACTTC.

This clonotype was seen ten or more times. The gene calls are TRBV27 and TRBJ2-7, with D possibly matching TRBD1 (6 bases). Per the germline V gene, CDR1 is MNHEY and CDR2 is SMNVEV (reference sequence). Trimming stripped 4 bases from V and 4 bases from J, with 17 bases between. This CDR3 is 15 amino acids long. This CDR3 is CASSSIRQALYEQYF. As DNA, the CDR3 is TGTGCCAGCAGTTCAATCCGACAGGCCCTATACGAGCAGTACTTC.

The chain employs TRBV20-1 and TRBJ2-7, with 9 bases that match TRBD2. CDR1 is DFQATT and CDR2 is SNEGSKA in the germline V gene (reference sequence). The CDR3 totals 13 residues. Trimming cost V 4 bases and J 6 bases; bases outside gene matches: 7. CDR3 residues: CSATGTSTSEQYF. DNA of the CDR3: TGCAGTGCTACCGGGACTAGCACCTCCGAGCAGTACTTC.

V usage is TRBV27 and J usage is TRBJ2-3; the D is unclear. Deletions cut 2 bases from V and 2 bases from J, with 8 bases between. This CDR3 is built from 14 residues. Germline-derived CDR1 and CDR2 are MNHEY and SMNVEV (reference sequence). The CDR3 region is CASSLAKDTDTQYF. The CDR3 DNA sequence: TGTGCCAGCAGTTTAGCTAAGGACACAGATACGCAGTATTTT.